The 20 T cell receptor beta chains in this list originate from one sample, sequenced in a study of molecular identifiers for immune sequencing clone quantification. TCRdb reprocessed the PCR reads with MiXCR, giving one entry per CDR3 protein. Of 600,000 to 650,000 distinct CDR3 sequences listed, approximately 20% are singletons. The material sequenced was naive CD8+ T cells from blood, with Jurkat cell RNA spiked in. Described subset: FACS-sorted CD8+CD4-CCR7+CD45RA+ naive T cells. The origin of the receptors is a human donor in good health. Some libraries in this study had Jurkat cell RNA spiked in.

This clonotype was picked up many times. This chain uses TRBV9 with TRBJ2-2, with D uncertain. Germline CDR1 and CDR2: SGDLS and YYNGEE. This CDR3 is 14 amino acids long. The V end lost 3 bases, the J end lost 0 bases, and 6 bases lay between the germline ends. The CDR3 loop reads CASSALSNTGELFF. Here the CDR3 DNA reads TGTGCCAGCAGCGCCCTATCGAACACCGGGGAGCTGTTTTTT.

V and J are TRBV7-2 and TRBJ2-3; D call uncertain. V lost 7 bases, J lost 4 bases, and 9 bases lay in between. The V gene's germline CDR1 is SGHTA and CDR2 FQGNSA. This CDR3 spans 12 amino acids. CDR3 region: CASTTEPDTQYF. CDR3 nucleotide sequence: TGTGCCAGCACCACCGAGCCAGATACGCAGTATTTT.

V usage is TRBV9 and J usage is TRBJ2-7, with TRBD2 matching 8 bases. Germline CDR1 SGDLS, CDR2 YYNGEE. The CDR3 runs 14 residues. Losses at the gene ends were 3 bases for V and 3 bases for J; bases not matched to a gene: 5. The CDR3 loop is CASSATAGVYEQYF. DNA for the CDR3: TGTGCCAGCAGCGCGACAGCGGGAGTCTACGAGCAGTACTTC.

This clonotype was counted many times. The CDR3 here is CASSYFRDTQYF. As DNA, the CDR3 is TGTGCCAGCAGTTACTTTAGAGATACGCAGTATTTT. The rearrangement uses TRBV6-2 or TRBV6-3 and TRBJ2-3; D remains ambiguous. CDR1 MNHEY and CDR2 SVGEGT come from the germline V gene. The CDR3 is 12 residues long. The ends were cut back, 1 base at V and 5 bases at J, with 4 bases in the middle.

Worth noting for this clonotype: This may be a read error: a much more frequent sequence differs by one nucleotide. The chain links TRBV20-1 to TRBJ2-7, with 8 nucleotides matching TRBD2. Germline V gives CDR1 DFQATT, CDR2 SNEGSKA (reference sequence). The CDR3 extends over 14 amino acids. V gave up 3 bases and J gave up 6 bases; unmatched junction bases: 10. The CDR3 reads CSARSSGGTCEQYF. In nucleotides, the CDR3 is TGCAGTGCTAGGTCCAGCGGGGGAACCTGCGAGCAGTACTTC.

This clonotype turned up a few times. The chain carries TRBV5-6 and TRBJ1-2; D is uncertain. Germline V CDR1 and CDR2: SGHDT, YYEEEE. This CDR3 contains 13 residues. V was pared by 3 bases and J by 8 bases, with 14 bases between. The chain's CDR3 is CASSSGVTEGYTF. In DNA form, the CDR3 reads TGTGCCAGCAGCTCGGGCGTGACGGAAGGCTACACCTTC.

Regarding this clonotype: A clone one base away is much larger, so this may be a read error. The CDR3 nucleotides are TGCGCCGGCAGCCAAGAACAGGGGGCGCAAGGGGATGAGCAGTTCTTC. This translates into CAGSQEQGAQGDEQFF. The rearrangement joins TRBV4-3 to TRBJ2-1; 9 bases match TRBD1. The CDR3 covers 16 residues. CDR1 and CDR2 from the germline V gene are LGHNA and YSLEER.

This clonotype was found many times. J is TRBJ1-5 and V is TRBV9; the D is unclear. Trimming cost V 4 bases and J 0 bases, with 5 bases left between them. CDR3 length equals 13 residues. Germline values: CDR1 SGDLS, CDR2 YYNGEE. This chain's CDR3 is CASSHGSNQPQHF. The CDR3 DNA sequence: TGTGCCAGCAGCCACGGTAGCAATCAGCCCCAGCATTTT.

This clonotype was seen repeatedly, ten times or more. The chain uses TRBV7-8 and TRBJ2-7; D is perhaps TRBD1 or TRBD2 (5 bases each). Per germline, CDR1 SGHVS and CDR2 FQNEAQ. The CDR3 is 12 residues long. V gave up 6 bases and J gave up 6 bases, with 12 bases separating them. The DNA for the CDR3 is TGTGCCAGCAGGGGGGTGCAAGGCGAGCAGTACTTC. Its translation: CASRGVQGEQYF.

The CDR3 region is CASSYLAGDNEQFF. CDR3 DNA sequence: TGTGCCAGCAGTTACCTAGCGGGGGATAATGAGCAGTTCTTC. V is TRBV6-5 and J is TRBJ2-1, with 10 bases that match TRBD2. Trimming at V came to 2 bases and at J to 7 bases, leaving 2 bases not matched to a gene. The CDR3 contains 14 residues. Per the germline V gene, CDR1 is MNHEY and CDR2 is SVGAGI.

This clonotype was observed many times. J is TRBJ1-1 and V is TRBV25-1; the match to TRBD1 covers 7 bases. The CDR3 loop spans 14 amino acids. Trimming removed 4 bases from V and 4 bases from J; junction bases left unmatched: 6. CDR1 is MGHDK, CDR2 SYGVNS, per germline. CDR3 nucleotides: TGTGCCAGCAGTGCGACAGGGTTGGGCACTGAAGCTTTCTTT. This translates into CASSATGLGTEAFF.

This clonotype showed up many times. The gene calls are TRBV7-6 and TRBJ2-2; D is ambiguous. CDR1 and CDR2 from the germline V gene are SGHVS and FNYEAQ. CDR3 length equals 14 residues. V was clipped by 6 bases and J by 4 bases, with 12 bases between them. The CDR3 reads CASRSLTGTGELFF. The CDR3 DNA reads as TGTGCCAGCAGAAGTCTAACGGGCACCGGGGAGCTGTTTTTT.

Comment on this clonotype: The CDR3 end shows no conserved phenylalanine or tryptophan, and so a read error is likely. J is TRBJ2-7 and V is TRBV27, with D tentatively TRBD2 (6 bases). Germline V gives CDR1 MNHEY, CDR2 SMNVEV (reference sequence). The V gene lost 5 bases and the J gene lost 3 bases, with 26 bases spanning the gap. This CDR3 region has 18 residues. For the CDR3, the DNA is TGTGCCAGCAGTAGTATTCTGCGGACTAAACGAGAGGACTACGAGCAGTACTTA. Translating gives CASSSILRTKREDYEQYL.

As for this clonotype: It may be a read error: a sequence one base away is much more abundant. This chain uses TRBV4-1 with TRBJ2-4; 11 bases fit TRBD2. This CDR3 contains 21 residues. Germline CDR1 is MGHRA and CDR2 is YSYEKL. V shed 3 bases and J 1 base; nucleotides not matched to a gene: 17. The chain's CDR3 is CASSQVPIGSGGAGAKNIQYF. In DNA, the CDR3 is TGCGCCAGCAGCCAGGTCCCAATAGGTAGCGGGGGGGCTGGGGCCAAAAACATTCAGTACTTC.

There are a few counts of this clonotype. This chain links TRBV27 with TRBJ2-5; D is unresolved. This CDR3 is 13 amino acids long. V was cut by 5 bases and J by 3 bases, with 10 bases left in between. Germline V CDR1 and CDR2: MNHEY, SMNVEV (reference sequence). The CDR3 sequence: CASSPHSEETQYF. CDR3 coding DNA: TGTGCCAGCAGTCCGCACAGCGAAGAGACCCAGTACTTC.

This clonotype came up many times. The chain has TRBV6-2 or TRBV6-3 and TRBJ2-2; D possibly corresponds to TRBD2 (6 bases). The CDR3 totals 16 residues. V was pared by 6 bases and J by 6 bases, with 20 bases between. CDR1 is MNHEY, CDR2 SVGEGT, per germline. The CDR3 sequence is CASSPFGGALSGELFF. The CDR3 region has the DNA TGTGCCAGCAGCCCCTTTGGCGGGGCCTTATCCGGGGAGCTGTTTTTT.

The chain is built from TRBV12-3 or TRBV12-4 and TRBJ1-2, with TRBD1 as a possible D gene (5 bases). The ends were cut back, 5 bases at V and 4 bases at J, with 14 bases in the middle. There are 14 residues in the CDR3. The CDR3 is CASSSPDNFYGYTF. As DNA, the CDR3 is TGTGCCAGCAGTAGTCCGGACAACTTCTATGGCTACACCTTC.

In its sample, this clonotype was seen many times. The V and J genes are TRBV5-1 and TRBJ1-1; D may be TRBD1 (6 bases). The CDR3 has 15 residues. Trimming pared 4 bases from V and 5 bases from J, leaving 18 bases between. Germline V gene sequence: CDR1 SGHRS, CDR2 YFSETQ. The CDR3, as DNA: TGCGCCAGCAGCCTAAACGGACCCACAGGGACTGAAGCTTTCTTT. Translating gives CASSLNGPTGTEAFF.

This clonotype was found a few times. The junction and the germline gene differ at one end; a read error may be behind it. The V call is TRBV9, the J call TRBJ2-7, with 8 bases aligning to TRBD1. Germline V gene lookup returns CDR1 SGDLS and CDR2 YYNGEE. The CDR3 is 16 amino acids. The CDR3 coding sequence is TGTGCCAACAGCCCCGGTTGGCAGGGGGCGCTTTGGGAGCAGTACTTC. Protein product: CANSPGWQGALWEQYF. The variable domain in full, completed from reference TRBV9 and TRBJ2-7, reads DSGVTQTPKHLITATGQRVTLRCSPRSGDLSVYWYQQSLDQGLQFLIQYYNGEERAKGNILERFSAQQFPDLHSELNLSSLELGDSALYFCANSPGWQGALWEQYFGPGTRLTVT.

This clonotype was counted at least ten times. The V call is TRBV28, the J call TRBJ1-4; perhaps TRBD1 as D (6 bases). Germline-derived CDR1 and CDR2 are MDHEN and SYDVKM. The CDR3 is 16 amino acids. Trimming left V 1 base short and J 4 bases short, with 13 bases between. The CDR3 DNA follows: TGTGCCAGCAGTTTATTTGGGGGCGCCAATAATGAAAAACTGTTTTTT. Translated: CASSLFGGANNEKLFF.